Following are 2 T cell receptor beta chains from one sample sequenced in a study of cytomegalovirus exposure and HLA in healthy donors. Vbeta (60) and Jbeta (13) primers were used in the PCR. Sequenced by immunoSEQ multiplex PCR; TCRdb stores in-frame clones only, minus some. This sample yields 99,000 or so clones, of which 79% are seen a single time; roughly 3.5% belongs to the top ten. Sequencing was done on a sample of PBMCs. The receptors here all came from a male donor in good health and CMV-seropositive.

This chain links TRBV7-6 with TRBJ1-6, with TRBD1 matching over 7 bases. The CDR3 loop spans 16 amino acids. The V gene end was trimmed by 4 bases and the J gene end by 2 bases; junction bases not matched to a gene: 5. CDR1 is SGHVS, CDR2 FNYEAQ, per germline. In nucleotides, the CDR3 is TGTGCCAGCAGCTCTGGGACAGACGCCTATAATTCACCCCTCCACTTT. Its protein is CASSSGTDAYNSPLHF.

The chain uses TRBV30 and TRBJ2-5, with a weak D call TRBD2 (5 bases). The CDR3 extends over 11 amino acids. Germline CDR1 and CDR2: GTSNPN and SVGIG (reference sequence). V was shortened by 3 bases and J by 9 bases, with 11 bases between the two germline ends. Here the CDR3 reads CAWRTEAAQYF. CDR3 nucleotide sequence: TGTGCCTGGAGGACGGAGGCGGCCCAGTACTTC.